The clone carrying this TCR beta chain appeared many times. No antigen is known for it. Losses at the gene ends were 1 base for V and 7 bases for J; bases not matched to a gene: 14. The CDR3 length is 19 residues. Germline CDR1 reads SGHDN; CDR2 reads FVKESK. The sample originates from a study of T-cell memory formation after mild COVID-19. The wider study: The study found TCR clusters largely donor specific. The study's findings and limits: Memory sampled before infection contained some responding clones, suggesting cross-reactive memory joined.

TCRdb re-called the 5' RACE reads with MiXCR, one entry per CDR3 protein. Among a few hundred thousand distinct CDR3 sequences listed, more than 15% were seen once. V usage is TRBV14 and J usage is TRBJ2-3, with 13 bases aligning to TRBD2. The clonotype originates from a man between 18 and 35 years old who had mild COVID-19 (a few samples of this study predate the infection). Cell type and time point are not known. Sequencing used PBMCs or a T cell subset sorted from them (not recorded which). The CDR3 bases are TGTGCCAGCAGCCAAGCCCCCCGGAGACTAGCGGGGGGCCGGAATACGCAGTATTTT. Encoded protein: CASSQAPRRLAGGRNTQYF.